This T cell receptor beta chain emerged from a study of T cells in Graves' hyperthyroidism and ophthalmopathy. J was trimmed by 5 bases and V by 6 bases; bases with no gene match: 5. This CDR3 spans 14 amino acids. CDR1 is ENHRY and CDR2 is SYGVKD in the germline V gene. Amplified regions were TCR beta CDR3 sequences from RNA transcripts. Carried out on the TCR CDR3, a first-round RT-PCR used the HTBI primer set. Via MiXCR, TCRdb re-called the multiplex PCR reads, giving one row per CDR3 protein. Of around 420,000 distinct CDR3 sequences detected, roughly 13% appear once; the ten largest clones hold 5% to 6%. This clonotype was detected many times.

This chain links TRBV10-3 with TRBJ2-2; 8 bases line up with TRBD2. The receptor's source is a woman aged 18-35 years with Graves' hyperthyroidism. Sequencing used blood. The CDR3 nucleotides are TGTGCCATCAGAGCGGGAGAAGGGACCGGGGAGCTGTTTTTT. It encodes CAIRAGEGTGELFF.